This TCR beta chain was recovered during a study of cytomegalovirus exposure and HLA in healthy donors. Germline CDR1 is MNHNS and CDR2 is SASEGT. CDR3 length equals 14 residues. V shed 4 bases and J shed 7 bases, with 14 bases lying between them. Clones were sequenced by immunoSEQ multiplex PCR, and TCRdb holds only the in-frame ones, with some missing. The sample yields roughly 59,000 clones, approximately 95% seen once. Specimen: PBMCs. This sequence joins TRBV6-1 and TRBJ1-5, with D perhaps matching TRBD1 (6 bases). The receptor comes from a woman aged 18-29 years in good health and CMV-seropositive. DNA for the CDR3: TGTGCCAGCAGTGGAGGGGGAGCCCGCCAGCCCCAGCATTTT. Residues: CASSGGGARQPQHF.